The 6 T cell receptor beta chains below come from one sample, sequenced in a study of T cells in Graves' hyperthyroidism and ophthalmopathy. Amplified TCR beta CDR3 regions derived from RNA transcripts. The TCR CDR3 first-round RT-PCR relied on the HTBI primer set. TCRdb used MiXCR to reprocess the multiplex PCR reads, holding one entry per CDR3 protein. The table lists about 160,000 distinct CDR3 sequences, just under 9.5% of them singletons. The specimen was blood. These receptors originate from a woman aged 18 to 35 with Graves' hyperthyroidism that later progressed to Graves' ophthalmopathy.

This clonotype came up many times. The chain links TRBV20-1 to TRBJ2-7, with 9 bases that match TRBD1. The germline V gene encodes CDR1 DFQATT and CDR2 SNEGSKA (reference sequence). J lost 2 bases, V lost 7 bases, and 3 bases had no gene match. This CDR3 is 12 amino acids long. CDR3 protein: CSGGQGTYEQYF. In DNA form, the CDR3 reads TGCAGTGGGGGACAGGGCACCTACGAGCAGTACTTC.

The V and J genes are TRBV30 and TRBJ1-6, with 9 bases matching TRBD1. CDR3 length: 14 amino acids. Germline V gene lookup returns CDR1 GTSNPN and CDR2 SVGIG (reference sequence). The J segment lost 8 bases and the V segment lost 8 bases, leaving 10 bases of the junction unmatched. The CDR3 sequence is CARNRGRLDSPLHF. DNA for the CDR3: TGTGCCAGGAACAGGGGGCGCCTCGATTCACCCCTCCACTTT.

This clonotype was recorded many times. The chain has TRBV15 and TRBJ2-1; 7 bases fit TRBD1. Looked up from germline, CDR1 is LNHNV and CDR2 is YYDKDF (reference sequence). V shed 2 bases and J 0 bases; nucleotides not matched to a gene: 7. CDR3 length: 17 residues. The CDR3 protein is CATSRLGWDSSYNEQFF. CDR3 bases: TGTGCCACCAGCAGACTCGGGTGGGACAGCTCCTACAATGAGCAGTTCTTC.

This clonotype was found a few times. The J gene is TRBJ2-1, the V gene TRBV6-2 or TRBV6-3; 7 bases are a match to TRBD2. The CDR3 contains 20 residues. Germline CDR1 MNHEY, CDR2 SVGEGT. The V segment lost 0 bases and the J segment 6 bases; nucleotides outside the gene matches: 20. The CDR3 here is CASSYSRYPEVGTTANEQFF. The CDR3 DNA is TGTGCCAGCAGTTACTCGAGGTATCCCGAGGTGGGGACTACTGCCAATGAGCAGTTCTTC.

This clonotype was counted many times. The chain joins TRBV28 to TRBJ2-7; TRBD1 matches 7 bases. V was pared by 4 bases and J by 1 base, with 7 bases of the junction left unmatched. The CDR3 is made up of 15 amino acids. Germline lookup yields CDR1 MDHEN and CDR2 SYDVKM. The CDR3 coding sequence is TGTGCCAGCAGTTCCTCGGACAGGAATTCCTACGAGCAGTACTTC. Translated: CASSSSDRNSYEQYF.

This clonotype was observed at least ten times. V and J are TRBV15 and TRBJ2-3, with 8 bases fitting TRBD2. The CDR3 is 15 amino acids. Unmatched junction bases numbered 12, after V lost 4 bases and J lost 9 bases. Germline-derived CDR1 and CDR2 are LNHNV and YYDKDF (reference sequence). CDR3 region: CATSTGTRMLRTQYF. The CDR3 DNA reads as TGTGCCACCAGCACCGGGACTAGAATGTTGCGGACGCAGTATTTT.